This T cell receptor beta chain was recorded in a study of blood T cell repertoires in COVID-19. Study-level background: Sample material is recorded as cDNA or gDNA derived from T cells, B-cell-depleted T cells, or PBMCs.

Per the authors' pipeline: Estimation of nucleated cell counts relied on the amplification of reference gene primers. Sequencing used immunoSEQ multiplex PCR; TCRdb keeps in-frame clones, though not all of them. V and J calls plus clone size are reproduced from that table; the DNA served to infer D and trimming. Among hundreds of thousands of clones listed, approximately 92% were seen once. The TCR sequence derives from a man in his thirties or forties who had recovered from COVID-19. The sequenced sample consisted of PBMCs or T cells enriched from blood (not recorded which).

CDR3 nucleotides: TGTGCCAGCAGCTTATTGACTAGCGCTAACAATGAGCAGTTCTTC. Protein sequence: CASSLLTSANNEQFF. The chain couples TRBV11-1 to TRBJ2-1, with 8 bases aligning to TRBD2. V trimming: 2 bases; J trimming: 5 bases; junction bases outside the gene matches: 5. The CDR3 spans 15 residues. The V gene's germline CDR1 is SGHAT and CDR2 FQDESV (reference sequence).